A single sample gave rise to the 19 T cell receptor beta chains below, sequenced in a study of T cells in Graves' hyperthyroidism and ophthalmopathy. Amplification of TCR beta CDR3 regions used RNA as the template. TCR CDR3 underwent first-round RT-PCR with the HTBI primer set. MiXCR was run by TCRdb on the multiplex PCR reads, yielding one entry per CDR3 protein. The repertoire has approximately 700,000 distinct CDR3 sequences, roughly 15% of them found once; the top ten carry roughly 8%. The specimen sequenced was blood. The receptors here all came from a man between 18 and 35 years old with Graves' hyperthyroidism.

This chain connects TRBV12-3 or TRBV12-4 to TRBJ2-3; 9 bases map to TRBD2. The V segment lost 6 bases and the J segment 7 bases; nucleotides outside the gene matches: 11. The CDR3 runs 15 residues. The CDR3 sequence: CASSPLAGGPHTQYF. Here the CDR3 DNA reads TGTGCCAGCAGCCCCCTGGCGGGAGGGCCACATACGCAGTATTTT.

The chain combines TRBV29-1 with TRBJ2-7; TRBD2 agrees at 7 bases. The CDR3 has 13 amino acids. Per the germline V gene, CDR1 is SQVTM and CDR2 is ANQGSEA. After removal of 4 bases from V and 3 bases from J, the junction contained 6 bases not matched to a gene. CDR3 loop: CSVGGGSIYEQYF. CDR3 DNA: TGCAGCGTTGGAGGCGGGAGTATCTACGAGCAGTACTTC.

In this sample, this clonotype turned up many times. The rearrangement joins TRBV7-2 to TRBJ1-1, with a weak D call TRBD1 (6 bases). V was clipped by 3 bases and J by 5 bases, with 19 bases between them. CDR3 length: 16 residues. Germline V lookup: CDR1 SGHTA, CDR2 FQGNSA. The CDR3 sequence is CASSFPSGGAGTEAFF. The CDR3 DNA sequence: TGTGCCAGCAGCTTCCCCTCCGGGGGGGCCGGGACTGAAGCTTTCTTT.

This clonotype was seen ten or more times. The chain is built from TRBV6-1 and TRBJ2-7; 8 bases are a match to TRBD2. The CDR3 is 14 residues long. Germline CDR1 MNHNS, CDR2 SASEGT. Unmatched junction bases numbered 9, after V lost 6 bases and J lost 5 bases. CDR3 coding DNA: TGTGCCAGCAGCTACCATAGCGGGACCCACGAGCAGTACTTC. Encoded protein: CASSYHSGTHEQYF.

This clonotype has a count of ten or more. The chain carries TRBV28 and TRBJ2-7; TRBD2 agrees at 8 bases. Losses at the gene ends were 1 base for V and 0 bases for J; bases not matched to a gene: 5. This CDR3 comprises 16 residues. The V gene's germline CDR1 is MDHEN and CDR2 SYDVKM. Written as DNA, the CDR3 is TGTGCCAGCAGTTTATTCAGAAGCGGGAGCTCCTACGAGCAGTACTTC. Encoded protein: CASSLFRSGSSYEQYF.

There are many counts of this clonotype. The genes are TRBV28 and TRBJ1-2, with D hard to call. The V gene's germline CDR1 is MDHEN and CDR2 SYDVKM. Trimming shortened V by 4 bases and J by 0 bases, and 12 bases separated the two germline ends. This CDR3 has 15 residues. DNA for the CDR3: TGTGCCAGCAGTTCCCCTTTCCCGGCTAACTATGGCTACACCTTC. Its translation: CASSSPFPANYGYTF.

V usage is TRBV6-1 and J usage is TRBJ2-2; 7 nucleotides line up with TRBD1. The V and J ends lost 5 bases and 6 bases, in that order; junction bases with no gene match: 6. The CDR3 consists of 14 residues. Germline lookup yields CDR1 MNHNS and CDR2 SASEGT. The CDR3 sequence: CASSKTGSSGELFF. CDR3 nucleotides: TGTGCCAGCAGTAAGACAGGGAGCTCCGGGGAGCTGTTTTTT.

This clonotype occurred many times. The chain uses TRBV7-8 and TRBJ2-4; TRBD2 agrees at 8 bases. V trimming: 5 bases; J trimming: 4 bases; junction bases outside the gene matches: 4. From germline, CDR1 is SGHVS and CDR2 FQNEAQ. This CDR3 region has 14 residues. For the CDR3, the DNA is TGTGCCAGCAGCCCGGGACTAGTTAAAAACATTCAGTACTTC. Protein sequence: CASSPGLVKNIQYF.

This sequence joins TRBV5-1 and TRBJ1-6; D is unclear. Per germline, CDR1 SGHRS and CDR2 YFSETQ. The V gene lost 1 base and the J gene lost 5 bases, with 7 bases spanning the gap. This CDR3 has 14 residues. The CDR3 here is CASSLSSHNSPLHF. The CDR3 DNA is TGCGCCAGCAGCTTGTCCAGTCATAATTCACCCCTCCACTTT.

V and J are TRBV5-5 and TRBJ1-2; no clear D gene. Germline V gives CDR1 SGHKS, CDR2 YYEKEE (reference sequence). Trimming took 4 bases from V and 0 from J, leaving 13 bases between them. CDR3 length: 15 residues. The CDR3 spells CASSPRRLANYGYTF. The CDR3 DNA follows: TGTGCCAGCAGCCCACGACGTTTAGCTAACTATGGCTACACCTTC. Using reference TRBV5-5 and TRBJ1-2 for the parts outside the CDR3, the full variable domain is DAGVTQSPTHLIKTRGQQVTLRCSPISGHKSVSWYQQVLGQGPQFIFQYYEKEERGRGNFPDRFSARQFPNYSSELNVNALLLGDSALYLCASSPRRLANYGYTFGSGTRLTVV.

V usage is TRBV4-1 and J usage is TRBJ2-2; D call uncertain. The CDR3 length is 12 residues. V was cut by 4 bases and J by 11 bases, with 11 bases left in between. The germline CDR1 and CDR2 sequences are MGHRA and YSYEKL. In nucleotides, the CDR3 is TGCGCCAGCAGCCGGGTGAATGGTGAGCTGTTTTTT. It translates to CASSRVNGELFF.

This clonotype turned up a few times. The chain has TRBV19 and TRBJ2-3; no definite D call. The V end was cut by 5 bases, the J end by 6 bases, with 15 bases between. This CDR3 spans 14 amino acids. Germline assignment: CDR1 LNHDA and CDR2 SQIVND (reference sequence). The CDR3 reads CASSPFPAADTQYF. For the CDR3, the DNA is TGTGCCAGTAGTCCCTTTCCGGCGGCGGATACGCAGTATTTT.

J is TRBJ2-7 and V is TRBV10-3; D remains unclear. This CDR3 contains 13 residues. The ends were cut back, 8 bases at V and 6 bases at J, with 17 bases in the middle. The germline gives CDR1 ENHRY, CDR2 SYGVKD. CDR3: CAISTLGKGEQYF. CDR3 bases: TGTGCCATCTCCACGCTAGGGAAGGGCGAGCAGTACTTC.

This clonotype was observed a few times. The CDR3: CASSPQGAGNTIYF. The CDR3 DNA reads as TGTGCCAGCAGCCCTCAGGGGGCTGGAAACACCATATATTTT. This sequence joins TRBV11-1 and TRBJ1-3; TRBD1 matches 7 bases. The germline V gene encodes CDR1 SGHAT and CDR2 FQDESV (reference sequence). The CDR3 loop spans 14 amino acids. The junction had 3 bases not matched to a gene; V was cut back by 5 bases and J by 2 bases.

This chain uses TRBV6-1 with TRBJ1-4; a possible D gene is TRBD1 (6 bases). Germline CDR1 is MNHNS and CDR2 is SASEGT. This CDR3 contains 13 residues. Trimming pared 7 bases from V and 7 bases from J, leaving 13 bases between. The CDR3 loop reads CASIVRGGEKLFF. The CDR3 DNA follows: TGTGCCAGCATTGTCAGGGGTGGTGAAAAACTGTTTTTT.

The DNA of the CDR3 is TGCGCCAGCAGCTTGACAGGGCCCTCGGGCGAGCAGTACTTC. Protein: CASSLTGPSGEQYF. The V gene is TRBV5-1, the J gene TRBJ2-7; a possible D gene is TRBD1 (6 bases). Germline V gives CDR1 SGHRS, CDR2 YFSETQ. The ends were cut back, 1 base at V and 6 bases at J, with 14 bases in the middle. The CDR3 consists of 14 residues.

This clonotype was seen a handful of times. The rearrangement uses TRBV19 and TRBJ1-2; D unresolved. The V and J ends lost 4 bases and 6 bases respectively, with 15 bases between them. Germline CDR1 LNHDA, CDR2 SQIVND (reference sequence). The CDR3 runs 14 residues. DNA of the CDR3: TGTGCCAGTAGTACAGACATTACCCTCCATGGCTACACCTTC. This gives the protein CASSTDITLHGYTF. Full variable domain (outside the CDR3, taken from reference TRBV19 and TRBJ1-2): DGGITQSPKYLFRKEGQNVTLSCEQNLNHDAMYWYRQDPGQGLRLIYYSQIVNDFQKGDIAEGYSVSREKKESFPLTVTSAQKNPTAFYLCASSTDITLHGYTFGSGTRLTVV.

This clonotype came up many times. The V and J genes are TRBV15 and TRBJ1-5; perhaps TRBD1 as D (5 bases). Trimming removed 0 bases from V and 6 bases from J, with 15 bases in between. The CDR3 runs to 16 residues. The germline V gene encodes CDR1 LNHNV and CDR2 YYDKDF (reference sequence). CDR3 nucleotide sequence: TGTGCCACCAGCAGAGAGGGAGGGGCAGGGTCTCAGCCCCAGCATTTT. It is translated as CATSREGGAGSQPQHF.

This clonotype occurred many times. The genes are TRBV20-1 and TRBJ2-5, with 7 positions matching TRBD1. Germline trimming cut 2 bases from V and 5 bases from J; bases unmatched to any gene: 2. This CDR3 is built from 12 residues. The V gene's germline CDR1 is DFQATT and CDR2 SNEGSKA (reference sequence). DNA of the CDR3: TGCAGTGCTAGACAGGGGGAGGAGACCCAGTACTTC. It codes for CSARQGEETQYF.